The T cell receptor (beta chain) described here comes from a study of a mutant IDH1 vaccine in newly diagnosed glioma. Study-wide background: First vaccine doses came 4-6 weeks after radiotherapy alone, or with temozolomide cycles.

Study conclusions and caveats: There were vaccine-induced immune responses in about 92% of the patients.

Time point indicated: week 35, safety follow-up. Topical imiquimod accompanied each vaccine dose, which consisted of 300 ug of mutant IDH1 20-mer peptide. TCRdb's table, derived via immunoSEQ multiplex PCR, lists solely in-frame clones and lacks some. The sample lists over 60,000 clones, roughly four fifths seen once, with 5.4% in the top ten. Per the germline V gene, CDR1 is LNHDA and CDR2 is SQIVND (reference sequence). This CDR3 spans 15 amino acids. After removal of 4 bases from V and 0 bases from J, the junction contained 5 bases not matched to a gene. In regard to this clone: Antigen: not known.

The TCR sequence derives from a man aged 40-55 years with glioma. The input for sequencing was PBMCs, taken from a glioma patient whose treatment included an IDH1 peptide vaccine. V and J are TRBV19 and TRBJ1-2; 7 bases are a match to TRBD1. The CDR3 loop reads CASSNPGQSNYGYTF. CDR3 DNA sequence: TGTGCCAGTAGTAATCCGGGACAGTCTAACTATGGCTACACCTTC.